This TCR beta chain is drawn from a study of shared clonotypes between healthy human individuals. Repertoires were generated with immunoSEQ multiplex PCR, while TCRdb's copy carries only in-frame clones and drops some. In the table there are approximately 530,000 clones, 90% to 97% of which are singletons. Looked up from germline, CDR1 is MNHNS and CDR2 is SASEGT. Deletions cut 7 bases from V and 0 bases from J, with 6 bases between. The CDR3 is 12 residues long. This clone was seen just once. No antigen is known for it. Whole-study results and caveats: Few donors restricted represented genetic and exposure-history diversity. Around 5.3% of naive CD4 clonotypes were shared across a few donors.

This TCR was recovered from a woman aged 30 to 39 in good health. Sequenced input: naive CD4+ T cells sorted from blood. Subset noted: CD45RA+ positively selected. The V and J genes are TRBV6-1 and TRBJ2-5; D remains ambiguous. CDR3 loop: CASTMYQETQYF. As DNA, the CDR3 is TGTGCCAGCACTATGTACCAAGAGACCCAGTACTTC.